Below, one TCR beta chain is given with its context. Its cognate antigen is unknown. The PCR employed 60 Vbeta primers together with 13 Jbeta primers. Libraries were prepared by immunoSEQ multiplex PCR; TCRdb keeps only in-frame clonotypes and omits some of them. The table includes some 150,000 clones, roughly 78% detected once. The record originates from a study of cytomegalovirus exposure and HLA in healthy donors. On the study more broadly: Across around 400 genotyped donors, 81% landed in the Caucasian-associated ancestry cluster.

Germline CDR1 is MGHRA and CDR2 is YSYEKL. V was clipped by 0 bases and J by 5 bases; unmatched bases: 4. The CDR3 spans 17 residues. Study observations and caveats: TCR beta chains associated with HLA were, in a later analysis, more clonally expanded than equally common others. In a later analysis, TCR beta V- and J-gene trimming showed a link to a missense DCLRE1C variant.

The sample consisted of PBMCs. The V gene is TRBV4-1, the J gene TRBJ2-3, with 14 bases that match TRBD2. This clonotype originated in a man aged 40-49 years in good health and CMV-seropositive. This chain's CDR3 is CASSQEPTSGRGDTQYF. DNA of the CDR3: TGCGCCAGCAGCCAAGAACCGACTAGCGGGAGGGGAGATACGCAGTATTTT.